These 11 T cell receptor beta chains were all obtained from the same sample, sequenced in a study of cytomegalovirus exposure and HLA in healthy donors (dated by TCRdb to the late 2010s). Library preparation was by the immunoSEQ multiplex PCR assay. The multiplex PCR relied on a mix of 60 forward primers for TCR Vbeta segments and 13 reverse primers for TCR Jbeta segments. This is the immuneACCESS table as TCRdb keeps it, with only in-frame sequences that have V and J called. A part of the clones is gone; compared with another copy, unresolved V genes explain less than half, and the rest is unexplained. The sample data list about 140,000 clones, and approximately 78% of these were observed just once. The ten largest make up roughly 3.2% of the sample. Sequencing input: PBMCs. These receptors all come from a man aged 18-30 years in good health and CMV-seropositive.

The genes are TRBV7-3 and TRBJ2-2; weak D call: TRBD1 (5 bases). V lost 2 bases, J lost 3 bases, and 7 bases lay in between. This CDR3 spans 14 amino acids. Germline CDR1 SGHTA, CDR2 FQGTGA. CDR3 sequence (DNA): TGTGCCAGCAGCTTAGCAGGGTACACCGGGGAGCTGTTTTTT. It is translated as CASSLAGYTGELFF. The variable domain in full, completed from reference TRBV7-3 and TRBJ2-2, reads GAGVSQTPSNKVTEKGKYVELRCDPISGHTALYWYRQSLGQGPEFLIYFQGTGAADDSGLPNDRFFAVRPEGSVSTLKIQRTERGDSAVYLCASSLAGYTGELFFGEGSRLTVL.

The chain uses TRBV5-1 and TRBJ2-5; TRBD2 matches 13 bases. CDR1 SGHRS and CDR2 YFSETQ come from the germline V gene. The V and J ends lost 4 bases and 4 bases, in that order; junction bases with no gene match: 7. The CDR3 runs 16 residues. The CDR3 protein is CASSHGTSGMVETQYF. CDR3 in DNA: TGCGCCAGCAGCCATGGGACTAGCGGGATGGTAGAGACCCAGTACTTC.

This clone has only a few counts. The rearrangement joins TRBV19 to TRBJ1-5, with TRBD1 identical over 7 bases. V shed 3 bases and J 0 bases; nucleotides not matched to a gene: 11. The CDR3 consists of 18 residues. Germline values: CDR1 LNHDA, CDR2 SQIVND (reference sequence). This chain's CDR3 is CASSMAPIQGYSNQPQHF. The CDR3 DNA is TGTGCCAGTAGTATGGCCCCAATACAGGGGTATAGCAATCAGCCCCAGCATTTT.

The chain has TRBV7-9 and TRBJ1-5, with D hard to call. CDR3 length: 13 amino acids. Per germline, CDR1 SEHNR and CDR2 FQNEAQ (reference sequence). Trimming cost V 2 bases and J 6 bases, with 8 bases left between them. CDR3 in amino acids: CASSLSRLQPQHF. CDR3 in DNA: TGTGCCAGCAGCTTAAGCCGACTTCAGCCCCAGCATTTT.

V usage is TRBV7-9 and J usage is TRBJ1-1, with 8 bases that match TRBD1. This CDR3 has 16 residues. CDR1 and CDR2 from the germline V gene are SEHNR and FQNEAQ (reference sequence). J was trimmed by 4 bases and V by 4 bases; bases with no gene match: 11. The CDR3 coding sequence is TGTGCCAGCAGCTCGGACAGGGAAGGGGTCAGCACTGAAGCTTTCTTT. It specifies CASSSDREGVSTEAFF.

The sample holds a few counts of this clone. The chain is built from TRBV5-1 and TRBJ2-6; TRBD1 agrees at 10 bases. Germline V gene data show CDR1 as SGHRS and CDR2 as YFSETQ. The CDR3 covers 17 residues. V shed 3 bases, J shed 4 bases, and the junction held 7 bases outside the gene matches. The CDR3 coding sequence is TGCGCCAGCAGCTACCGACAGGGGGCACAAGGGGCCAACGTCCTGACTTTC. Encoded protein: CASSYRQGAQGANVLTF.

The rearrangement uses TRBV5-8 and TRBJ1-2; a possible D gene is TRBD1 (6 bases). This CDR3 spans 13 amino acids. V lost 2 bases and J 5 bases, leaving 10 bases between the germline ends. Germline-derived CDR1 and CDR2 are SGHTS and YDEGEE. DNA of the CDR3: TGTGCCAGCAGCTTCAGGGGTCCTTATGGCTACACCTTC. This gives the protein CASSFRGPYGYTF.

The chain is built from TRBV6-6 and TRBJ2-1; 8 bases agree with TRBD1. Germline values: CDR1 MNHNY, CDR2 SVGAGI (reference sequence). V was clipped by 7 bases and J by 4 bases; unmatched bases: 9. The CDR3 spans 15 residues. The CDR3 nucleotides are TGTGCCAGCACCCGAGGACAGGGAACATACAATGAGCAGTTCTTC. Amino acids: CASTRGQGTYNEQFF.

The rearrangement uses TRBV7-9 and TRBJ2-1; D not resolved. Germline CDR1 SEHNR, CDR2 FQNEAQ (reference sequence). Deletions cut 1 base from V and 2 bases from J, with 9 bases between. CDR3 length equals 15 residues. CDR3 residues: CASSLGAVPYNEQFF. CDR3 in DNA: TGTGCCAGCAGCTTAGGGGCCGTACCCTACAATGAGCAGTTCTTC.

V gene TRBV19 combines with J gene TRBJ1-3; D is perhaps TRBD1 (5 bases). This CDR3 comprises 14 residues. The germline V gene encodes CDR1 LNHDA and CDR2 SQIVND (reference sequence). Trimming took 6 bases from V and 0 from J, leaving 9 bases between them. CDR3 sequence: CASRGLSSGNTIYF. The CDR3, as DNA: TGTGCCAGTAGGGGACTGTCCTCTGGAAACACCATATATTTT.

This chain links TRBV29-1 with TRBJ2-1; 7 positions agree with TRBD2. The trim removed 8 bases at V and 0 bases at J, leaving 7 bases unmatched. The CDR3 runs to 14 residues. Germline loops: CDR1 SQVTM, CDR2 ANQGSEA. The CDR3 here is CSLSGTRSYNEQFF. As DNA, the CDR3 is TGCAGCCTGAGCGGGACCCGCTCCTACAATGAGCAGTTCTTC.